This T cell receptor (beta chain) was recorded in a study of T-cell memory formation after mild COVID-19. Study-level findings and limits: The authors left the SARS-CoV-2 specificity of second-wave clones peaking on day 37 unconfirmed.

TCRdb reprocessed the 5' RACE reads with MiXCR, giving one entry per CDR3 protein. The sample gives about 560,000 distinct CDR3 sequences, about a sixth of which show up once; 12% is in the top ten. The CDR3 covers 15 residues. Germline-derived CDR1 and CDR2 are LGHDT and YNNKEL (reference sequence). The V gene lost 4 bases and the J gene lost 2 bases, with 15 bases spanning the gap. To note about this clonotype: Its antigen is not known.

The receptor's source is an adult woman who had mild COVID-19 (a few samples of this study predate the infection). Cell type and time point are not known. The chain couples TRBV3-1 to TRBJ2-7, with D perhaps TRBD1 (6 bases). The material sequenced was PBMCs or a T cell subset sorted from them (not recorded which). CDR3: CASSPDSSQTYEQYF. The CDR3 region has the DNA TGTGCCAGCAGCCCGGACAGTTCTCAAACCTACGAGCAGTACTTC.